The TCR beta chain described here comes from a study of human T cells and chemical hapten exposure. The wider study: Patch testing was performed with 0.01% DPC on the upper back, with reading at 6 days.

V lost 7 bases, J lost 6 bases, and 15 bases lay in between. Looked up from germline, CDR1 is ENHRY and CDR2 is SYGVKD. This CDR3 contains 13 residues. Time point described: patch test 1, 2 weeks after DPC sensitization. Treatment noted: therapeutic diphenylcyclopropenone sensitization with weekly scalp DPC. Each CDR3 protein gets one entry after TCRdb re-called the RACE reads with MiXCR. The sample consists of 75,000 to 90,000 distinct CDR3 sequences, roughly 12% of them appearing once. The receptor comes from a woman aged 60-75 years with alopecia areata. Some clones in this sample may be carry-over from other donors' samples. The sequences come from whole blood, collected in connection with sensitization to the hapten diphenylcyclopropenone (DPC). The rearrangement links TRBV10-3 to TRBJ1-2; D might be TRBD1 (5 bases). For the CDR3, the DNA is TGTGCCATCACTAGAGAAGGGGAGAATGGCTACACCTTC. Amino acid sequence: CAITREGENGYTF.